This T cell receptor beta chain was profiled in a study of response to subunit inactivated influenza vaccine. Study-wide points: After each seasonal influenza vaccination, few new T cells are recruited, the authors suggested.

A single record per CDR3 protein comes from TCRdb applying MiXCR to the RT-PCR reads. The sample yields more than 250,000 distinct CDR3 sequences, 21% seen once. This clonotype was seen more than once but under ten times. What it binds is not known. The CDR3 loop spans 13 amino acids. Germline-derived CDR1 and CDR2 are DFQATT and SNEGSKA (reference sequence). The sample in question was PBMCs from blood, obtained approximately 20 months after vaccination. The V call is TRBV20-1, the J call TRBJ1-1, with D unresolved. The clonotype comes from a man aged 50-75 years who received an inactivated influenza vaccine. In DNA form, the CDR3 reads TGCAGGGGCCAAGGCCAGTTGAACACTGAAGCTTTCTTT. Translation: CRGQGQLNTEAFF.